The present T cell receptor beta chain was sequenced within a study of blood T cell repertoires in COVID-19 (dated by TCRdb to 2018 to 2020). The study in broad terms: Samples covering the acute and convalescent phases of COVID-19 were provided by collaborators in the United States, Italy and Spain. The prospective study material was composed of cDNA or gDNA derived from T cells, B-cell-depleted T cells, or PBMCs. The dataset comprised deeply sampled blood TCRbeta repertoires from subjects exposed to, actively infected with, or recovered from COVID-19. A freely available public database, intended as a resource for researchers studying the immune response to SARS-CoV-2, is where the repertoires were released. Samples came from the ongoing ImmuneRACE study (first 160 participants) plus 1,254 subjects from 6 global collaborators. The sample metadata nearly always contained a de-identified subject ID, COVID-19 status, age in years and sex. Where available, HLA class I and class II types were obtained from metadata supplied by the sample provider rather than from assay-based typing. The research as a whole found: How much clinical and demographic metadata was included differed by source and by participant, and the metadata was provided uncurated.

Whole blood was collected in K2EDTA tubes by collaborating institutions according to the institutions' own protocols. For TCRbeta analysis, collaborator samples were shipped as frozen whole blood, as isolated PBMCs, or as DNA extracted from either sample type. As for this clone: Its antigen specificity is not known. No qualities accompany the bases; no much larger clone lies one base away.

There are 14 amino acids in the CDR3, from cysteine to phenylalanine inclusive. The DNA shown is the 42-base CDR3, in frame from base 1. V loses 2 bases at its end and J loses 6 bases; junction bases beyond the gene matches: 4. Taken from the germline V gene (reference sequence), the CDR1 and CDR2 loops are LGHDT and YNNKEL. TCRbeta CDR3 regions were amplified from genomic DNA using the immunoSEQ Assay, a bias-controlled multiplex PCR. The authors' pipeline ran thus. The number of nucleated cells in each sample was estimated from the amplification of reference gene primers within the assay. To quantify the absolute abundance of each unique TCRbeta CDR3 rearrangement, sequence reads were collapsed and filtered. For each sample, productive Simpson clonality was calculated as the square root of Simpson's diversity index across productive rearrangements. TCRdb carries this immuneACCESS record with in-frame sequences only. Its versions omit some clonotypes, under half of them owing to an unresolved V gene in the studies checked, with the rest unexplained. That table furnishes V, J and clone size, whereas the DNA furnished D and trimming. The sample table records 210,000 or so clones; about 85% of these occur just once. The ten largest clones represent less than 20% of the sample.

Here the chain combines TRBV3-1 (or the pseudogene TRBV3-2) and TRBJ2-1, and TRBD1 matches 7 of the central bases. Sequencing input: peripheral blood. The TCR comes from a human donor in a cohort sampled during active COVID-19. The CDR3 region has the sequence CASSQSQGVNEQFF. The nucleotide sequence is TGTGCCAGCAGCCAATCCCAGGGGGTCAATGAGCAGTTCTTC.